This T cell receptor (beta chain) was identified in a study of cytomegalovirus exposure and HLA in healthy donors. This clone appeared a single time. CDR1 SNHLY and CDR2 FYNNEI come from the germline V gene. CDR3 size: 14 residues. V was cut by 8 bases and J by 4 bases, with 18 bases left in between. 13 Jbeta primers and 60 Vbeta primers were used for the PCR. Measured with immunoSEQ multiplex PCR; TCRdb has only the in-frame clones, and not every one. This sample yields 100,000 to 150,000 clones, of which around 75% are seen a single time; around 4.8% belongs to the top ten. The TCR sequence derives from a man aged 55 to 69 in good health and CMV-seropositive. The sample taken for sequencing was PBMCs. The chain links TRBV2 to TRBJ2-7; D possibly corresponds to TRBD2 (6 bases). The CDR3 here is CASGLGGVGYEQYF. CDR3 sequence (DNA): TGTGCCAGCGGCCTCGGCGGGGTTGGGTACGAGCAGTACTTC.